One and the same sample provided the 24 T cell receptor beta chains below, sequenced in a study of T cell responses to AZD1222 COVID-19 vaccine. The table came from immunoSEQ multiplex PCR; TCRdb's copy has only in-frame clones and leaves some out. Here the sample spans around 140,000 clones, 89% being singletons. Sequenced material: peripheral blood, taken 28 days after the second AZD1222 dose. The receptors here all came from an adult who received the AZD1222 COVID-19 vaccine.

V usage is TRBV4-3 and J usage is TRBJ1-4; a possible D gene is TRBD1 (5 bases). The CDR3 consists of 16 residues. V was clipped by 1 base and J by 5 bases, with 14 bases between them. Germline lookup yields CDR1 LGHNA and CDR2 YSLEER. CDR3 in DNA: TGCGCCAGCAGCCAAGCTTTCGACAGACGGAATGAAAAACTGTTTTTT. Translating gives CASSQAFDRRNEKLFF.

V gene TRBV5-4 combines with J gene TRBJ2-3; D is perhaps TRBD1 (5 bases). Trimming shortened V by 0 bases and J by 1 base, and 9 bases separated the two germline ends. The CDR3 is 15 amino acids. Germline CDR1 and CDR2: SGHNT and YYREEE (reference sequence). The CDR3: CASSLAGIGTDTQYF. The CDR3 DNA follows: TGTGCCAGCAGCTTGGCAGGGATCGGCACAGATACGCAGTATTTT.

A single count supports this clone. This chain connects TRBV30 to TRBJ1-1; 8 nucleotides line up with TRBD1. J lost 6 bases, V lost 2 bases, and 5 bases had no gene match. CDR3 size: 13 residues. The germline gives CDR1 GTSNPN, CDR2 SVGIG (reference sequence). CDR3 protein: CAWSRTGISEAFF. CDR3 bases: TGTGCCTGGAGTAGGACAGGGATATCTGAAGCTTTCTTT.

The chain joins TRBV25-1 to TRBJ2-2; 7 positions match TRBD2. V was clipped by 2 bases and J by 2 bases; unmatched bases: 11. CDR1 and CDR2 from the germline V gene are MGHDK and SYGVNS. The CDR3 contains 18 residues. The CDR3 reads CASSETSVAWDNTGELFF. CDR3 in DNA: TGTGCCAGCAGTGAAACTAGCGTAGCCTGGGATAACACCGGGGAGCTGTTTTTT.

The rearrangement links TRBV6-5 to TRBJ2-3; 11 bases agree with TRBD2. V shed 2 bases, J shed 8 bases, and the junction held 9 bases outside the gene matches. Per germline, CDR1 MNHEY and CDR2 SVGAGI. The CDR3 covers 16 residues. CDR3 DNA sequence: TGTGCCAGCAGTTACACAGGACTAGCGGGCCCCGGTACGCAGTATTTT. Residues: CASSYTGLAGPGTQYF.

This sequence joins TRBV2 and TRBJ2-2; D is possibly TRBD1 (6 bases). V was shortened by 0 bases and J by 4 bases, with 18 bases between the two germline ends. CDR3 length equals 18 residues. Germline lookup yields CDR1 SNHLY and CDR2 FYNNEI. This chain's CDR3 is CASSEALQGRGPTGELFF. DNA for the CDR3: TGTGCCAGCAGTGAAGCGCTTCAGGGCAGGGGACCCACCGGGGAGCTGTTTTTT.

The CDR3 bases are TGTGCCAGCAGTCCTAGGGGCCGACTAGCGGGAGGGCCGAATGAGCAGTTCTTC. It codes for CASSPRGRLAGGPNEQFF. The rearrangement joins TRBV2 to TRBJ2-1; TRBD2 matches at 14 bases. V trimming: 5 bases; J trimming: 7 bases; junction bases outside the gene matches: 13. CDR3 length: 18 amino acids. Germline assignment: CDR1 SNHLY and CDR2 FYNNEI.

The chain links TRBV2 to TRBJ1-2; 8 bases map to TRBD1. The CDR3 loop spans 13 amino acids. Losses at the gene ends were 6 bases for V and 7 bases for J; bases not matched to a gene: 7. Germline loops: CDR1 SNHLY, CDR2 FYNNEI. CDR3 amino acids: CASRADRAGGYTF. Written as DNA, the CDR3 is TGTGCCAGCAGGGCGGACAGGGCCGGTGGCTACACCTTC.

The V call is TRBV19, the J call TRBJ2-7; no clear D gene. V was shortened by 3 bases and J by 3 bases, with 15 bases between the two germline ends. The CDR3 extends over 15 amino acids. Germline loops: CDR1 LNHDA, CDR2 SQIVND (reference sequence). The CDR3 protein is CASSIVAADLYEQYF. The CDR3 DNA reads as TGTGCCAGTAGTATTGTTGCGGCAGACCTCTACGAGCAGTACTTC.

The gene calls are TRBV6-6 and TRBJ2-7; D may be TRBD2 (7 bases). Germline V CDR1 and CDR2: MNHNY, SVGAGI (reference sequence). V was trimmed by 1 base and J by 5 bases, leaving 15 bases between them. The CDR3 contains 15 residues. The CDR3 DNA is TGTGCCAGCAGTTACTTTGGCGGGGGCCGGGACGAGCAGTACTTC. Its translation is CASSYFGGGRDEQYF.

The CDR3 DNA reads TGTGCCAGCAGCAAGGGTTCGACAGGGAATGGCTACACCTTC. It translates to CASSKGSTGNGYTF. This chain connects TRBV21-1 to TRBJ1-2; the DNA was not compared with TRBD1, the D call given in the table. TRBV21-1 is tagged as a pseudogene. There are 14 residues in the CDR3.

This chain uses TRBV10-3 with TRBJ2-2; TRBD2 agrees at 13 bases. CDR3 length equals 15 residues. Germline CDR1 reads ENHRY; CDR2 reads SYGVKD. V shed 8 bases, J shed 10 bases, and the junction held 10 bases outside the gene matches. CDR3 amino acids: CAIATGTSGIEELFF. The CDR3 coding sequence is TGTGCCATCGCGACCGGGACTAGCGGGATTGAGGAGCTGTTTTTT.

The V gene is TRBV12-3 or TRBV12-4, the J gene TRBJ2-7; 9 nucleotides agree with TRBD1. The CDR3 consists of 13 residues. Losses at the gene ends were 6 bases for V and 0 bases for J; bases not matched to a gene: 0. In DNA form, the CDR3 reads TGTGCCAGCAGGGGACAGGGCTCCTACGAGCAGTACTTC. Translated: CASRGQGSYEQYF.

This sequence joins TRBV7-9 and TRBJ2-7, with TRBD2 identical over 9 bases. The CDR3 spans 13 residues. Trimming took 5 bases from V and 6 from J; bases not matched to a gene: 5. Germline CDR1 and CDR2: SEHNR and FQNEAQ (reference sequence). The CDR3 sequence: CASSISGSREQYF. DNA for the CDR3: TGTGCCAGCAGCATTAGCGGGAGCCGCGAGCAGTACTTC.

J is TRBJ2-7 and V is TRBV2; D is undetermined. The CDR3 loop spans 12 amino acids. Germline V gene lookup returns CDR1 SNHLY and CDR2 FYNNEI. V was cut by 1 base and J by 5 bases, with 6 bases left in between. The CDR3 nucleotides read TGTGCCAGCAGTGAAGAGGGCCACGAGCAGTACTTC. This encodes CASSEEGHEQYF. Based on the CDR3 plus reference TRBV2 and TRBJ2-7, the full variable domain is EPEVTQTPSHQVTQMGQEVILRCVPISNHLYFYWYRQILGQKVEFLVSFYNNEISEKSEIFDDQFSVERPDGSNFTLKIRSTKLEDSAMYFCASSEEGHEQYFGPGTRLTVT.

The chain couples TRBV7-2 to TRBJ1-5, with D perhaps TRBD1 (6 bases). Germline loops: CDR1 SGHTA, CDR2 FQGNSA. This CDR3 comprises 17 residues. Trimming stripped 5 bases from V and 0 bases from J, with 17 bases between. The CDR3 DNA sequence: TGTGCCAGCAGCAAGAGGGGGGGCGGACCTAGCAATCAGCCCCAGCATTTT. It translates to CASSKRGGGPSNQPQHF.

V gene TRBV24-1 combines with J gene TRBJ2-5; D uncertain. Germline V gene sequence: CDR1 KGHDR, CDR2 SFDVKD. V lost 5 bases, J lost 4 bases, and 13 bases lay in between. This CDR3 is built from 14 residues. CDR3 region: CATSGPSFGETQYF. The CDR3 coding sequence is TGTGCCACCAGTGGACCGAGTTTTGGAGAGACCCAGTACTTC.

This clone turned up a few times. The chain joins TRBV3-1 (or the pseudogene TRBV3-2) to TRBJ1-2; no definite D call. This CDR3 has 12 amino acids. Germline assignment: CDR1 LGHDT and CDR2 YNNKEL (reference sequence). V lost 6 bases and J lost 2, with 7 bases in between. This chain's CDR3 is CASREQNYGYTF. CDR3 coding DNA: TGTGCCAGCAGGGAGCAGAACTATGGCTACACCTTC.

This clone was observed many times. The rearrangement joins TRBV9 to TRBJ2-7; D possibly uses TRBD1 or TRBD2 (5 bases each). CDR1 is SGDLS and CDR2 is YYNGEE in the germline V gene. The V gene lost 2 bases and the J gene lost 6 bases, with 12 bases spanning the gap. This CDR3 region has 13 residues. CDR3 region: CASSVGPSSEQYF. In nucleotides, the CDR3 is TGTGCCAGCAGCGTGGGACCCTCGAGCGAGCAGTACTTC. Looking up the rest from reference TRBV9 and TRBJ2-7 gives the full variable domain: DSGVTQTPKHLITATGQRVTLRCSPRSGDLSVYWYQQSLDQGLQFLIQYYNGEERAKGNILERFSAQQFPDLHSELNLSSLELGDSALYFCASSVGPSSEQYFGPGTRLTVT.

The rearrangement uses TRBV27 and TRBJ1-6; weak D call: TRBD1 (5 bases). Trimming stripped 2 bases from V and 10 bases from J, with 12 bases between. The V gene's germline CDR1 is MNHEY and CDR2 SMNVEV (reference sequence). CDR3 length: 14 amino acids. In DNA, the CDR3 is TGTGCCAGCAGTTTAGGGACGGTTAAGTCACCCCTCCACTTT. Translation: CASSLGTVKSPLHF.

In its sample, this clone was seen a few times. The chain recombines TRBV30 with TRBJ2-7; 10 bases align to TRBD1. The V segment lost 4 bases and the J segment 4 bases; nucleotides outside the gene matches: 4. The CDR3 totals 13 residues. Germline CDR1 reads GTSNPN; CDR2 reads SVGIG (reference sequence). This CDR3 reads CAWTRDRGYEQYF. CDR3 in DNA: TGTGCCTGGACCCGGGACAGGGGATACGAGCAGTACTTC.

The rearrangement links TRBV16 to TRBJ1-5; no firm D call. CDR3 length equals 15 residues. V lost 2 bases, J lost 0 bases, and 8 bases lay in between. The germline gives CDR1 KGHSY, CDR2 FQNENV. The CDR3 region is CASSQEGYSNQPQHF. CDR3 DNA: TGTGCCAGCAGCCAAGAGGGATATAGCAATCAGCCCCAGCATTTT. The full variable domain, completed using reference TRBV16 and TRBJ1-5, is GEEVAQTPKHLVRGEGQKAKLYCAPIKGHSYVFWYQQVLKNEFKFLISFQNENVFDETGMPKERFSAKCLPNSPCSLEIQATKLEDSAVYFCASSQEGYSNQPQHFGDGTRLSIL.

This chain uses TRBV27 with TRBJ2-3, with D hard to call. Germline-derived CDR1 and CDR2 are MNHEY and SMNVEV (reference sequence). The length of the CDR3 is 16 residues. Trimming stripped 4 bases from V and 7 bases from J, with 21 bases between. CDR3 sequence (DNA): TGTGCCAGCAGTTATTATTGGGGATACGGACGCTATACGCAGTATTTT. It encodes CASSYYWGYGRYTQYF.

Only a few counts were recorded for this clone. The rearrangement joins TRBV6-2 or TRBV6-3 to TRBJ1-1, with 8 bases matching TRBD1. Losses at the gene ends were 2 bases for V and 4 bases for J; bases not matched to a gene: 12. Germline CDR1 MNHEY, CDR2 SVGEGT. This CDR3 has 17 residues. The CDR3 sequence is CASSYKPQGARVTEAFF. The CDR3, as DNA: TGTGCCAGCAGTTACAAACCGCAGGGGGCGAGGGTCACTGAAGCTTTCTTT.